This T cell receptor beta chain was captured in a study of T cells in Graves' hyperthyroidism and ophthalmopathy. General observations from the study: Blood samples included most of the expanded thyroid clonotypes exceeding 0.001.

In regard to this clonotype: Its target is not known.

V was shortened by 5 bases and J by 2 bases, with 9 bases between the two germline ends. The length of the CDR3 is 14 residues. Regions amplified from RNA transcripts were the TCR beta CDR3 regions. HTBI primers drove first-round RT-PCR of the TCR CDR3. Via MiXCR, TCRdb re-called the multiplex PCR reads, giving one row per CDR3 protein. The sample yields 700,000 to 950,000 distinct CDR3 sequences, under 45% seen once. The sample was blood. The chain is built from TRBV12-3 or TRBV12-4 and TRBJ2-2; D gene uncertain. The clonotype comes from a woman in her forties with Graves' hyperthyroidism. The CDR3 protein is CASSPPGNTGELFF. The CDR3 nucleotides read TGTGCCAGCAGTCCGCCAGGAAACACCGGGGAGCTGTTTTTT.